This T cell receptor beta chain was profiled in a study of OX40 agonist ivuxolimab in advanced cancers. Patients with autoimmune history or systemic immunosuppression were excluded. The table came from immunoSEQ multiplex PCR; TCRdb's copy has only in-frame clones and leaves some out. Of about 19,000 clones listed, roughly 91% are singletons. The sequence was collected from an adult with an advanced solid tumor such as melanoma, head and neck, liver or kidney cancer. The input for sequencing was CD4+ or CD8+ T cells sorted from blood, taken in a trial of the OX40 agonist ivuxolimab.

Here the CDR3 reads CSEPGERFETQYF. CDR3 coding DNA: TGCAGCGAACCAGGGGAGAGATTTGAGACCCAGTACTTC. This chain uses TRBV29-1 with TRBJ2-5; a possible D gene is TRBD1 (6 bases). This CDR3 is built from 13 residues. The V and J ends lost 7 bases and 5 bases respectively, with 17 bases between them. Germline loops: CDR1 SQVTM, CDR2 ANQGSEA.